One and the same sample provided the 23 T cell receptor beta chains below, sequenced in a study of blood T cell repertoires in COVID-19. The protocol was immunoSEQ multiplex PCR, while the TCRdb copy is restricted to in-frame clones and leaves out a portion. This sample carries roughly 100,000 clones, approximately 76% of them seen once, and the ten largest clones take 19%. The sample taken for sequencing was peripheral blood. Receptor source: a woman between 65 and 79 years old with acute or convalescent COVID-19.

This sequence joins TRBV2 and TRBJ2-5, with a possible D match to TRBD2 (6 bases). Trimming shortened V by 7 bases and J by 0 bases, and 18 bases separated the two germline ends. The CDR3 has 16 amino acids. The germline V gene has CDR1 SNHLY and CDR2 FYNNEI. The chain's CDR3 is CASTKGTSKYQETQYF. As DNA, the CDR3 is TGTGCCAGCACAAAGGGGACTTCTAAGTACCAAGAGACCCAGTACTTC. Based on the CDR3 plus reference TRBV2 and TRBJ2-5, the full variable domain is EPEVTQTPSHQVTQMGQEVILRCVPISNHLYFYWYRQILGQKVEFLVSFYNNEISEKSEIFDDQFSVERPDGSNFTLKIRSTKLEDSAMYFCASTKGTSKYQETQYFGPGTRLLVL.

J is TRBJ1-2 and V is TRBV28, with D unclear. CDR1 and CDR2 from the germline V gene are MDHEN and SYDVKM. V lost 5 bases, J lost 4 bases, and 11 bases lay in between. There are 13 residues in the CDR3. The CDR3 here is CASSGNAGYGYTF. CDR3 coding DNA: TGTGCCAGCAGTGGAAACGCGGGCTATGGCTACACCTTC.

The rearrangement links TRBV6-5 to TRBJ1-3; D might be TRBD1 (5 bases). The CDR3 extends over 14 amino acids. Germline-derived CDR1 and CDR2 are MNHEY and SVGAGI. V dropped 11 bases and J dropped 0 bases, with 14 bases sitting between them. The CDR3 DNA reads TGTGCCGCAGCGGGGCAGCTCTCTGGAAACACCATATATTTT. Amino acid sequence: CAAAGQLSGNTIYF.

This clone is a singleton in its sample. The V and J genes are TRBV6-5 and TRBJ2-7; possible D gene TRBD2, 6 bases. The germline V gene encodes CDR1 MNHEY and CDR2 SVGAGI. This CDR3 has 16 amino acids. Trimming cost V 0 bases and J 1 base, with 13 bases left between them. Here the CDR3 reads CASSYSATGSSYEQYF. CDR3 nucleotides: TGTGCCAGCAGTTACTCGGCAACCGGGAGTTCCTACGAGCAGTACTTC.

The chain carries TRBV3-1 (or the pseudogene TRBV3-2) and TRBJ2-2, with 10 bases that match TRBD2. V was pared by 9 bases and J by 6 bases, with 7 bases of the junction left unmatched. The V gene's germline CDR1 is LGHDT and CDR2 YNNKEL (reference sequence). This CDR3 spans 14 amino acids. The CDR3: CASHGTSVAGELFF. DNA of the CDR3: TGTGCCAGTCACGGGACTAGCGTTGCCGGGGAGCTGTTTTTT.

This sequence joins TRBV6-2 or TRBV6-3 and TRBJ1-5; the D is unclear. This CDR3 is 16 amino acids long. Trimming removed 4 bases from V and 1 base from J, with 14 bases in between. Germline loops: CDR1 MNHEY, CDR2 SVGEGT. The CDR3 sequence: CASSSHVIQSNQPQHF. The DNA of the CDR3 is TGTGCCAGCAGTTCCCACGTAATACAAAGCAATCAGCCCCAGCATTTT.

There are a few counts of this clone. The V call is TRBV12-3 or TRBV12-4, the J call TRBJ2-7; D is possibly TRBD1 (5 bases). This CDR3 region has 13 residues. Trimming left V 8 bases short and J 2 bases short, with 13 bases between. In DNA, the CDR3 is TGTGCCAGCGGAGCAGGGCCTACCTACGAGCAGTACTTC. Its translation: CASGAGPTYEQYF.

CDR3: CASSQERDRGTEAFF. CDR3 nucleotides: TGTGCCAGCAGCCAAGAACGGGACAGGGGCACTGAAGCTTTCTTT. This chain joins TRBV3-1 (or the pseudogene TRBV3-2) and TRBJ1-1, with TRBD1 matching over 10 bases. The J segment lost 4 bases and the V segment lost 0 bases, leaving 2 bases of the junction unmatched. From germline, CDR1 is LGHDT and CDR2 YNNKEL (reference sequence). CDR3 length equals 15 residues.

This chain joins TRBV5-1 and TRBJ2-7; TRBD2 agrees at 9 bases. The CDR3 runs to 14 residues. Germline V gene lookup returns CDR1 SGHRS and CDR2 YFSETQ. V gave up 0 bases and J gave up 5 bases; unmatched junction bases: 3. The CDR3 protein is CASSLGTSVHEQYF. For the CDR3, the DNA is TGCGCCAGCAGCTTGGGGACTAGCGTCCACGAGCAGTACTTC.

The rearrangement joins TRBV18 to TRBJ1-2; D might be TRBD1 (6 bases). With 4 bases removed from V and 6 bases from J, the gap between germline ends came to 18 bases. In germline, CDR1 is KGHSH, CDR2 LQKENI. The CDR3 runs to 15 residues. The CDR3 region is CASSLNRDGLDGYTF. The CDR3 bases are TGTGCCAGCTCACTAAACAGGGACGGTCTAGATGGCTACACCTTC.

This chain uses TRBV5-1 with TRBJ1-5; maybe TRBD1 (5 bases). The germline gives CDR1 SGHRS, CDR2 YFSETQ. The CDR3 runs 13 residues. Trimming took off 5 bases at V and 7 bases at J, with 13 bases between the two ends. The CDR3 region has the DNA TGCGCCAGCAGTGTGGAGGGGCGGCAGCCCCAGCATTTT. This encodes CASSVEGRQPQHF.

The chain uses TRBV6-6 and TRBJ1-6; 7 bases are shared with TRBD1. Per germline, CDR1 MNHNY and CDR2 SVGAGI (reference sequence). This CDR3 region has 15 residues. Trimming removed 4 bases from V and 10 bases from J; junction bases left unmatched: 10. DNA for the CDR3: TGTGCCAGCAGTTTAAACAGACAGGGTAGCTCACCCCTCCACTTT. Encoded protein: CASSLNRQGSSPLHF.

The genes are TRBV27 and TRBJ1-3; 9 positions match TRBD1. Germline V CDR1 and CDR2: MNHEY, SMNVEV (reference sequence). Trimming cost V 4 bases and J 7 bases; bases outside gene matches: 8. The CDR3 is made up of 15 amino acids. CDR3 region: CASSSGQGIRNTIYF. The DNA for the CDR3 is TGTGCCAGCAGTTCCGGACAGGGGATTAGGAACACCATATATTTT.

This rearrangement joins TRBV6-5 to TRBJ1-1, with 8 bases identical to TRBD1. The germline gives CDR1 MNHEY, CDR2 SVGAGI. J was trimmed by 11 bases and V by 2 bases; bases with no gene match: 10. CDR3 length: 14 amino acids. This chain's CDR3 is CASSYNGRGQSAFF. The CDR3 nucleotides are TGTGCCAGCAGTTACAATGGCAGGGGGCAATCGGCTTTCTTT.

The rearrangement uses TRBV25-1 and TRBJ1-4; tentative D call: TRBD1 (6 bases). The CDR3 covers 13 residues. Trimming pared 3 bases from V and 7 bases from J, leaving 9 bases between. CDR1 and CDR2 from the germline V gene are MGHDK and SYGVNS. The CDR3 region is CASSDRGAEKLFF. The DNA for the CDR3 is TGTGCCAGCAGTGACAGGGGCGCTGAAAAACTGTTTTTT.

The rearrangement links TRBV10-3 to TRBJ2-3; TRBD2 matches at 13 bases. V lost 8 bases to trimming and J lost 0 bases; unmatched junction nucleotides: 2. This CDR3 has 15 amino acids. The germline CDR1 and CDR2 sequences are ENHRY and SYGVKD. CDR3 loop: CAIGLAGASTDTQYF. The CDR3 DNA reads TGTGCCATCGGACTAGCGGGGGCTAGCACAGATACGCAGTATTTT.

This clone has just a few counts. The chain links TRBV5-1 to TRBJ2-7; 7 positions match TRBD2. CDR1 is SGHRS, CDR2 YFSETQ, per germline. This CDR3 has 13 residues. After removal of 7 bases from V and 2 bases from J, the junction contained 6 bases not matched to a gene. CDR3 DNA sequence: TGCGCCAGCTCTCGCGGGGGAGCCTACGAGCAGTACTTC. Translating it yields CASSRGGAYEQYF.

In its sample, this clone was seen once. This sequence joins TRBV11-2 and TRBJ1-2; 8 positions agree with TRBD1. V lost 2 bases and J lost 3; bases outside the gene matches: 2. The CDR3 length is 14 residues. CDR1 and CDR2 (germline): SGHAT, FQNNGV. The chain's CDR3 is CASSLPGGYYGYTF. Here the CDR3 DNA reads TGTGCCAGCAGCTTACCAGGGGGCTACTATGGCTACACCTTC.

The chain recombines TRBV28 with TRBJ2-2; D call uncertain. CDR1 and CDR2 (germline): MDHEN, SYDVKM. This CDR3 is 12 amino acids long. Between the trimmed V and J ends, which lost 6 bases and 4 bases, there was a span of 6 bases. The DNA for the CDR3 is TGTGCCAGCAGAGACTCCACCGGGGAGCTGTTTTTT. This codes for CASRDSTGELFF.

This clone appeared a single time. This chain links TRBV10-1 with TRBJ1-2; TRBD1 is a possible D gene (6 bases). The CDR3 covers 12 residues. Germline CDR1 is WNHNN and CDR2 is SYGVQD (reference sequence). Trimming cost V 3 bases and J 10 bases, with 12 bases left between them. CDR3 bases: TGCGCCAGCAGTGAAACAGGGAGAGACTACACCTTC. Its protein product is CASSETGRDYTF.

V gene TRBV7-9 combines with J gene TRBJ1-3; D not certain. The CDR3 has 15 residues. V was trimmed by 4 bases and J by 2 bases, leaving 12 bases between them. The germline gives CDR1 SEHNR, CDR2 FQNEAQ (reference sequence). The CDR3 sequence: CASSSSPVAGNTIYF. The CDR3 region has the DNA TGTGCCAGCAGCTCCTCCCCGGTAGCTGGAAACACCATATATTTT.

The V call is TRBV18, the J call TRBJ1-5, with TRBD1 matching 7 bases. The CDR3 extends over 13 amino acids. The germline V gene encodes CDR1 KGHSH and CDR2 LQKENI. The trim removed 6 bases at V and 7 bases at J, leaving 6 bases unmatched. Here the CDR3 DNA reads TGTGCCAGCTCCCCCGACAGGGAGCAGCCCCAGCATTTT. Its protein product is CASSPDREQPQHF.

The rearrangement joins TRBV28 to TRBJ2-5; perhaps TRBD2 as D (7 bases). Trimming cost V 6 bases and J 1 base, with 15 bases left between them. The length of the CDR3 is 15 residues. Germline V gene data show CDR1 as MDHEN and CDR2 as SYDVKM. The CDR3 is CASRSRRGPQETQYF. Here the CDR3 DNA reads TGTGCCAGCAGATCTCGGCGGGGGCCCCAAGAGACCCAGTACTTC. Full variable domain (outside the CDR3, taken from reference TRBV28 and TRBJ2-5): DVKVTQSSRYLVKRTGEKVFLECVQDMDHENMFWYRQDPGLGLRLIYFSYDVKMKEKGDIPEGYSVSREKKERFSLILESASTNQTSMYLCASRSRRGPQETQYFGPGTRLLVL.